This T cell receptor (beta chain) was retrieved from a study of T-cell memory formation after mild COVID-19. Study results and caveats: There was a balanced CD4/CD8 profile in clones contracting day 15 to 85, and later expanders leaned CD4+. Pre-infection memory held some responding clones, suggesting pre-existing cross-reactive T cells responded. Contracting CD8+ clones were enriched in EMRA, CD4+ mainly in CM and EM.

This clonotype turned up a few times. Its cognate antigen is unknown. MiXCR, run by TCRdb on the 5' RACE reads, gives a single entry per CDR3 protein. This table holds a few hundred thousand distinct CDR3 sequences, roughly a tenth found once. Germline assignment: CDR1 SQVTM and CDR2 ANQGSEA. The CDR3 is made up of 12 amino acids. With 6 bases clipped from V and 8 bases from J, the junction kept 9 bases outside the gene matches. This TCR came from a man between 18 and 29 years old who had mild COVID-19 (a few samples of this study predate the infection). Cell type and time point are not known. The chain uses TRBV29-1 and TRBJ1-2, with TRBD1 identical over 7 bases. The specimen sequenced was PBMCs or a T cell subset sorted from them (not recorded which). CDR3 nucleotides: TGCAGCGTCGAGGTGGCAGGGGGGGGCTACACCTTC. Amino acid sequence: CSVEVAGGGYTF.